Following are 26 T cell receptor beta chains from one sample sequenced in a study of T cells after yellow fever vaccination. Each CDR3 protein is one row after TCRdb ran MiXCR on the 5' RACE reads. Here the sample spans 340,000 or so distinct CDR3 sequences, approximately 12% being singletons. Sequencing used CD4+ T cells sorted from PBMCs, obtained 15 days after the yellow fever booster vaccination. Receptors originate from a man between 18 and 29 years old who received the YFV17D yellow fever vaccine.

A few counts support this clonotype. The genes are TRBV11-2 and TRBJ2-7; D might be TRBD1 (5 bases). This CDR3 contains 15 residues. Trimming shortened V by 0 bases and J by 4 bases, and 13 bases separated the two germline ends. Germline CDR1 and CDR2: SGHAT and FQNNGV. Here the CDR3 reads CASSLDRRALYEQYV. CDR3 in DNA: TGTGCCAGCAGCTTAGATCGCAGGGCCCTTTACGAGCAGTACGTC.

This clonotype was observed a handful of times. The chain couples TRBV28 to TRBJ2-1; D is perhaps TRBD1 (6 bases). The V gene lost 3 bases and the J gene lost 4 bases, with 19 bases spanning the gap. Per the germline V gene, CDR1 is MDHEN and CDR2 is SYDVKM. The CDR3 consists of 17 residues. This chain's CDR3 is CASSLVSGHVFYNEQFF. Here the CDR3 DNA reads TGTGCCAGCAGTTTGGTGTCGGGACATGTGTTTTACAATGAGCAGTTCTTC.

The table lists this clonotype with a few counts. CDR3 protein: CASSQLSKKWTGELFF. The DNA of the CDR3 is TGTGCCAGCAGCCAACTAAGTAAAAAGTGGACCGGGGAGCTGTTTTTT. The chain joins TRBV4-2 to TRBJ2-2; D is ambiguous. Trimming removed 2 bases at V and 5 bases at J, with 15 bases between. The germline V gene encodes CDR1 LGHNA and CDR2 YNFKEQ. The CDR3 has 16 residues.

This clonotype was found a few times. The chain links TRBV12-3 or TRBV12-4 to TRBJ2-2, with TRBD2 identical over 9 bases. Trimming removed 0 bases from V and 1 base from J; junction bases left unmatched: 6. The CDR3 is 18 amino acids. CDR3 in amino acids: CASSLAPSGALNTGELFF. For the CDR3, the DNA is TGTGCCAGCAGTTTAGCGCCTAGCGGGGCCCTGAACACCGGGGAGCTGTTTTTT.

This clonotype showed up many times. V and J are TRBV20-1 and TRBJ2-7, with 7 bases lining up with TRBD2. From germline, CDR1 is DFQATT and CDR2 SNEGSKA (reference sequence). The CDR3 length is 15 residues. With 3 bases clipped from V and 1 base from J, the junction kept 9 bases outside the gene matches. CDR3 sequence reads: CSARGQRGDSYEQYF. The CDR3 bases are TGCAGTGCTAGGGGTCAGCGGGGCGATTCCTACGAGCAGTACTTC.

The rearrangement uses TRBV2 and TRBJ2-2, with TRBD1 as a possible D gene (5 bases). V was shortened by 2 bases and J by 0 bases, with 7 bases between the two germline ends. The CDR3 has 15 amino acids. Germline V gene lookup returns CDR1 SNHLY and CDR2 FYNNEI. CDR3 sequence reads: CASSEIGANTGELFF. The CDR3 DNA sequence: TGTGCCAGCAGTGAAATAGGGGCGAACACCGGGGAGCTGTTTTTT.

The chain joins TRBV4-2 to TRBJ1-2; no firm D call. This CDR3 is built from 15 residues. Germline V gives CDR1 LGHNA, CDR2 YNFKEQ. Trimming removed 0 bases at V and 3 bases at J, with 11 bases between. CDR3 sequence (DNA): TGTGCCAGCAGCCAAGAAGGCAACGGGGACTATGGCTACACCTTC. Encoded protein: CASSQEGNGDYGYTF.

Many counts were recorded for this clonotype. V usage is TRBV6-2 or TRBV6-3 and J usage is TRBJ1-5; D perhaps matches TRBD1 (6 bases). CDR3 length: 13 amino acids. Deletions cut 6 bases from V and 5 bases from J, with 11 bases between. The V gene's germline CDR1 is MNHEY and CDR2 SVGEGT. CDR3 coding DNA: TGTGCCAGCAGCTTACAGGGTCATCAGCCCCAGCATTTT. This translates into CASSLQGHQPQHF.

This sequence joins TRBV20-1 and TRBJ2-1, with TRBD2 matching 10 bases. Trimming cost V 0 bases and J 0 bases; bases outside gene matches: 5. The CDR3 length is 17 residues. Per the germline V gene, CDR1 is DFQATT and CDR2 is SNEGSKA (reference sequence). The CDR3 DNA sequence: TGCAGTGCTAGAGACCTAGCGGGGGCGAGCTCCTACAATGAGCAGTTCTTC. This gives the protein CSARDLAGASSYNEQFF.

This clonotype turned up a few times. The chain links TRBV7-8 to TRBJ2-4; D is tentatively TRBD1 or TRBD2 (7 bases each). Germline V gene data show CDR1 as SGHVS and CDR2 as FQNEAQ. The CDR3 extends over 16 amino acids. Deletions cut 0 bases from V and 5 bases from J, with 14 bases between. The DNA for the CDR3 is TGTGCCAGCAGCTTAGCGGGAGGGGGCCTCCAAAACATTCAGTACTTC. This encodes CASSLAGGGLQNIQYF.

This clonotype has just a few counts. The rearrangement uses TRBV7-9 and TRBJ2-2; D is unclear. The CDR3 loop spans 16 amino acids. CDR1 is SEHNR, CDR2 FQNEAQ, per germline (reference sequence). V lost 5 bases and J lost 0, with 13 bases in between. The DNA for the CDR3 is TGTGCCAGCAGCAGAAAGGCAACCACGAACACCGGGGAGCTGTTTTTT. This sequence encodes CASSRKATTNTGELFF.

This chain joins TRBV24-1 and TRBJ2-1; TRBD2 matches 7 bases. The CDR3 length is 13 residues. Germline values: CDR1 KGHDR, CDR2 SFDVKD. V lost 5 bases to trimming and J lost 7 bases; unmatched junction nucleotides: 4. The CDR3 region is CATSGEGWNEQFF. The CDR3 nucleotides read TGTGCCACCAGTGGGGAGGGATGGAATGAGCAGTTCTTC.

This clonotype was seen repeatedly, ten times or more. V is TRBV12-3 or TRBV12-4 and J is TRBJ2-7, with 9 bases that match TRBD1. There are 16 residues in the CDR3. V trimming: 1 base; J trimming: 5 bases; junction bases outside the gene matches: 9. CDR3: CASSLDGTGGNDEQYV. CDR3 DNA: TGTGCCAGCAGTTTAGATGGTACAGGGGGCAACGACGAGCAGTACGTC.

This sequence joins TRBV7-2 and TRBJ1-1, with TRBD1 matching 9 bases. Germline V lookup: CDR1 SGHTA, CDR2 FQGNSA. The CDR3 covers 17 residues. J lost 2 bases, V lost 5 bases, and 12 bases had no gene match. The CDR3 is CASSRGPGTGPNTEAFF. CDR3 nucleotides: TGTGCCAGCAGCAGGGGACCCGGGACAGGGCCAAACACTGAAGCTTTCTTT. The variable domain in full, completed from reference TRBV7-2 and TRBJ1-1, reads GAGVSQSPSNKVTEKGKDVELRCDPISGHTALYWYRQSLGQGLEFLIYFQGNSAPDKSGLPSDRFSAERTGGSVSTLTIQRTQQEDSAVYLCASSRGPGTGPNTEAFFGQGTRLTVV.

This chain links TRBV28 with TRBJ2-7; D is undetermined. The CDR3 runs to 15 residues. Germline V gives CDR1 MDHEN, CDR2 SYDVKM. Trimming left V 3 bases short and J 3 bases short, with 15 bases between. CDR3 residues: CASSFPQTDYYEQYF. For the CDR3, the DNA is TGTGCCAGCAGTTTCCCCCAGACGGATTACTACGAGCAGTACTTC. Complete variable domain (other parts from reference TRBV28 and TRBJ2-7): DVKVTQSSRYLVKRTGEKVFLECVQDMDHENMFWYRQDPGLGLRLIYFSYDVKMKEKGDIPEGYSVSREKKERFSLILESASTNQTSMYLCASSFPQTDYYEQYFGPGTRLTVT.

In this sample, this clonotype turned up a few times. The rearrangement joins TRBV25-1 to TRBJ2-2, with D perhaps TRBD2 (5 bases). CDR1 and CDR2 (germline): MGHDK, SYGVNS. V lost 5 bases and J 1 base, leaving 11 bases between the germline ends. The CDR3 is 15 amino acids. In DNA, the CDR3 is TGTGCCAGCAGTTCGACTAATAGGAACACCGGGGAGCTGTTTTTT. Its protein is CASSSTNRNTGELFF.

This clonotype was detected a few times. The chain carries TRBV6-1 and TRBJ2-5; 7 bases line up with TRBD1. CDR3 length equals 14 residues. With V trimmed by 4 bases and J by 3 bases, 5 bases remained unmatched. CDR1 and CDR2 from the germline V gene are MNHNS and SASEGT. DNA of the CDR3: TGTGCCAGCAGTGTAACCGGGACAGAAGAGACCCAGTACTTC. This gives the protein CASSVTGTEETQYF.

This clonotype was counted a few times. The chain uses TRBV12-3 or TRBV12-4 and TRBJ2-6; D is perhaps TRBD1 (5 bases). This CDR3 region has 17 residues. V gave up 3 bases and J gave up 0 bases, with 12 bases separating them. CDR3 bases: TGTGCCAGCAGTTTTGTGGTCGGACACTCTGGGGCCAACGTCCTGACTTTC. Translating it yields CASSFVVGHSGANVLTF.

The table lists this clonotype with a few counts. The chain carries TRBV14 and TRBJ2-1; D gene uncertain. Germline lookup yields CDR1 SGHDN and CDR2 FVKESK. The CDR3 runs to 18 residues. V gave up 0 bases and J gave up 4 bases, with 19 bases separating them. The DNA of the CDR3 is TGTGCCAGCAGCCAAGAAGGGCCGAAGAGGTTACGTTACAATGAGCAGTTCTTC. Protein sequence: CASSQEGPKRLRYNEQFF.

This clonotype was seen ten or more times. V gene TRBV28 combines with J gene TRBJ2-1, with 10 nucleotides matching TRBD1. CDR3 length equals 16 residues. V trimming: 4 bases; J trimming: 7 bases; junction bases outside the gene matches: 10. CDR1 and CDR2 (germline): MDHEN, SYDVKM. DNA of the CDR3: TGTGCCAGCAGTTCGCCGGGACAGGGGCCCGGGAATGAGCAGTTCTTC. Its protein product is CASSSPGQGPGNEQFF.

This rearrangement joins TRBV21-1 to TRBJ1-5; the table's TRBD1 call for D was not verified on the DNA. TRBV21-1 constitutes a pseudogene. There are 13 residues in the CDR3. CDR3 coding DNA: TGTGCCAGGGAGACAGGATTGAATCAGCCCCAGCATTTT. Its translation: CARETGLNQPQHF.

This clonotype has just a few counts. V gene TRBV12-5 combines with J gene TRBJ1-1; D is uncertain. This CDR3 contains 14 residues. CDR1 is LGHNT, CDR2 FRNRAP, per germline. Trimming removed 5 bases at V and 13 bases at J, with 23 bases between. The CDR3 sequence: CASGLPEAAQRVFF. The CDR3 DNA is TGTGCTAGTGGTCTCCCGGAGGCCGCCCAAAGAGTTTTCTTT.

The chain joins TRBV5-4 to TRBJ2-2; 7 nucleotides line up with TRBD2. This CDR3 contains 15 residues. Trimming at V came to 6 bases and at J to 5 bases, leaving 10 bases not matched to a gene. The germline gives CDR1 SGHNT, CDR2 YYREEE (reference sequence). The CDR3 loop reads CASNPGEGLTGELFF. The DNA for the CDR3 is TGTGCCAGCAACCCCGGGGAGGGCCTAACCGGGGAGCTGTTTTTT. Using reference TRBV5-4 and TRBJ2-2 for the parts outside the CDR3, the full variable domain is ETGVTQSPTHLIKTRGQQVTLRCSSQSGHNTVSWYQQALGQGPQFIFQYYREEENGRGNFPPRFSGLQFPNYSSELNVNALELDDSALYLCASNPGEGLTGELFFGEGSRLTVL.

This clonotype occurred a few times. The gene calls are TRBV7-3 and TRBJ2-2, with 8 bases matching TRBD2. This CDR3 spans 14 amino acids. The junction had 5 bases not matched to a gene; V was cut back by 4 bases and J by 7 bases. Germline V lookup: CDR1 SGHTA, CDR2 FQGTGA. CDR3 nucleotides: TGTGCCAGCAGCTCCTTAGCGGGGAACGGGGAGCTGTTTTTT. Protein product: CASSSLAGNGELFF. Full variable domain (outside the CDR3, taken from reference TRBV7-3 and TRBJ2-2): GAGVSQTPSNKVTEKGKYVELRCDPISGHTALYWYRQSLGQGPEFLIYFQGTGAADDSGLPNDRFFAVRPEGSVSTLKIQRTERGDSAVYLCASSSLAGNGELFFGEGSRLTVL.

This clonotype was picked up many times. The chain is built from TRBV11-2 and TRBJ2-7; 7 bases map to TRBD2. Germline V gene lookup returns CDR1 SGHAT and CDR2 FQNNGV. This CDR3 has 17 residues. V lost 1 base, J lost 4 bases, and 13 bases stayed unmatched. CDR3 in DNA: TGTGCCAGCAGCTTAGGATTGGGGGGGGGTCCCCCTTACGAGCAGTACGTC. As protein: CASSLGLGGGPPYEQYV.

The sample holds a few counts of this clonotype. V gene TRBV7-2 combines with J gene TRBJ2-3; D remains ambiguous. The CDR3 loop spans 13 amino acids. The ends were cut back, 3 bases at V and 5 bases at J, with 9 bases in the middle. Looked up from germline, CDR1 is SGHTA and CDR2 is FQGNSA. The CDR3 nucleotides read TGTGCCAGCAGCTTTTCCGAGCGAGATACGCAGTATTTT. Protein: CASSFSERDTQYF.